One sample yielded the 28 T cell receptor beta chains listed below, sequenced in a study of neurological immune-mediated disorders. TCRdb processed the 5' RACE reads anew with MiXCR; each CDR3 protein has one entry. The sample gives under 20,000 distinct CDR3 sequences, around a quarter of which show up once; roughly 34% is in the top ten. The sequenced sample consisted of PBMCs. These receptors were taken from a man in his forties or fifties with HTLV-1-associated myelopathy (HAM/TSP).

This clonotype was recorded many times. The V call is TRBV6-1, the J call TRBJ1-1; no clear D. V was pared by 2 bases and J by 4 bases, with 14 bases between. The CDR3 extends over 15 amino acids. Looked up from germline, CDR1 is MNHNS and CDR2 is SASEGT. CDR3 bases: TGTGCCAGCAGTGAAATGTACAAGGGAGCCACTGAAGCTTTCTTT. It is translated as CASSEMYKGATEAFF.

This clonotype was observed a few times. The rearrangement links TRBV7-3 to TRBJ1-1, with D maybe TRBD1 (5 bases). This CDR3 has 14 amino acids. V was shortened by 4 bases and J by 5 bases, with 14 bases between the two germline ends. Germline-derived CDR1 and CDR2 are SGHTA and FQGTGA. The DNA of the CDR3 is TGTGCCAGCAGCTGGCAGGGTCGCGGGACTGAAGCTTTCTTT. It is translated as CASSWQGRGTEAFF.

This sequence joins TRBV6-6 and TRBJ2-3; 7 bases are a match to TRBD1. The ends lost 6 bases at V and 2 bases at J; junction bases unmatched: 11. Germline lookup yields CDR1 MNHNY and CDR2 SVGAGI (reference sequence). The CDR3 sequence is 16 residues long. The CDR3 is CASRRPGQILTDTQYF. The CDR3, as DNA: TGTGCCAGCAGACGACCGGGACAGATTCTCACAGATACGCAGTATTTT.

This clonotype was counted a few times. The genes are TRBV7-2 and TRBJ2-1; D is unclear. The CDR3 length is 14 residues. Germline CDR1 and CDR2: SGHTA and FQGNSA. The V and J ends lost 6 bases and 6 bases respectively, with 15 bases between them. The CDR3 DNA sequence: TGTGCCAGCAGACCCGAGGTGGCTAGCAATGAGCAGTTCTTC. It encodes CASRPEVASNEQFF.

This clonotype showed up many times. This chain connects TRBV20-1 to TRBJ2-7, with 7 positions matching TRBD2. The trim removed 0 bases at V and 1 base at J, leaving 6 bases unmatched. The germline V gene has CDR1 DFQATT and CDR2 SNEGSKA (reference sequence). The CDR3 sequence is 15 residues long. CDR3 residues: CSARDLAGSSYEQYF. The CDR3 DNA sequence: TGCAGTGCTAGAGACTTAGCGGGCAGTTCCTACGAGCAGTACTTC.

This clonotype was recorded many times. V usage is TRBV7-9 and J usage is TRBJ1-1; D might be TRBD1 (6 bases). V was shortened by 11 bases and J by 1 base, with 23 bases between the two germline ends. This CDR3 region has 16 residues. Germline values: CDR1 SEHNR, CDR2 FQNEAQ (reference sequence). In DNA, the CDR3 is TGTGCCTACGTGGGGGACAACCGAGATTGGAACACTGAAGCTTTCTTT. This sequence encodes CAYVGDNRDWNTEAFF.

The J gene is TRBJ2-1, the V gene TRBV3-1; 9 positions agree with TRBD2. Losses at the gene ends were 4 bases for V and 10 bases for J; bases not matched to a gene: 5. The V gene's germline CDR1 is LGHDT and CDR2 YNNKEL (reference sequence). This CDR3 is 13 amino acids long. The CDR3 DNA follows: TGTGCCAGCAGCCCCGTGACTAGCGGAGAGCAGTTCTTC. It specifies CASSPVTSGEQFF.

This clonotype appeared a few times. V is TRBV6-2 or TRBV6-3 and J is TRBJ2-7; TRBD1 matches at 10 bases. This CDR3 is 14 amino acids long. The germline V gene encodes CDR1 MNHEY and CDR2 SVGEGT. V was clipped by 6 bases and J by 7 bases; unmatched bases: 9. The CDR3 sequence: CASRPGQGFGEQYF. The CDR3 region has the DNA TGTGCCAGCAGACCGGGACAGGGGTTTGGTGAGCAGTACTTC.

The chain couples TRBV5-1 to TRBJ2-2; TRBD2 matches 7 bases. CDR1 is SGHRS, CDR2 YFSETQ, per germline. The length of the CDR3 is 18 residues. V lost 1 base to trimming and J lost 6 bases; unmatched junction nucleotides: 15. This CDR3 reads CASSLRPSGRMRPGELFF. The CDR3 nucleotides are TGCGCCAGCAGCTTGCGCCCTAGCGGTAGAATGCGGCCCGGGGAGCTGTTTTTT.

The chain has TRBV29-1 and TRBJ2-3; tentative D call: TRBD2 (6 bases). Germline-derived CDR1 and CDR2 are SQVTM and ANQGSEA. This CDR3 has 13 residues. Trimming removed 5 bases at V and 0 bases at J, with 9 bases between. The CDR3 coding sequence is TGCAGCGTTAGCGGGTCTAGCACAGATACGCAGTATTTT. This translates into CSVSGSSTDTQYF.

The chain combines TRBV7-9 with TRBJ1-2, with D possibly matching TRBD1 (5 bases). Trimming removed 5 bases from V and 5 bases from J, with 12 bases in between. CDR1 is SEHNR and CDR2 is FQNEAQ in the germline V gene (reference sequence). This CDR3 is built from 13 residues. The CDR3 DNA reads TGTGCCAGCAGCCTGATGCAGGGATATGGCTACACCTTC. Encoded protein: CASSLMQGYGYTF.

The chain carries TRBV7-2 and TRBJ2-7; D gene uncertain. CDR3 length: 14 residues. The V end was cut by 0 bases, the J end by 5 bases, with 11 bases between. Germline V gene data show CDR1 as SGHTA and CDR2 as FQGNSA. Here the CDR3 DNA reads TGTGCCAGCAGCTTAGCTAGGAGATACCACGAGCAGTACTTC. Translation: CASSLARRYHEQYF.

This clonotype was counted between two and nine times. The V call is TRBV10-2, the J call TRBJ2-3; 12 nucleotides agree with TRBD2. V was pared by 6 bases and J by 3 bases, with 13 bases of the junction left unmatched. The CDR3 is 18 residues long. Per germline, CDR1 WSHSY and CDR2 SAAADI. Written as DNA, the CDR3 is TGCGCCAGCAGCGCCCGGACTAGCGGGGCCGAGGGGACAGATACGCAGTATTTT. Protein sequence: CASSARTSGAEGTDTQYF.

The CDR3 DNA reads TGCAGTGCAAGACGGAGACAGTTCTACGAGCAGTACTTC. It codes for CSARRRQFYEQYF. The V gene is TRBV20-1, the J gene TRBJ2-7, with a weak D call TRBD1 (5 bases). The CDR3 extends over 13 amino acids. With 6 bases removed from V and 3 bases from J, the gap between germline ends came to 15 bases. Per germline, CDR1 DFQATT and CDR2 SNEGSKA (reference sequence).

The chain is built from TRBV5-1 and TRBJ2-1; 13 bases are shared with TRBD2. V gave up 0 bases and J gave up 7 bases; unmatched junction bases: 7. CDR1 is SGHRS and CDR2 is YFSETQ in the germline V gene. This CDR3 spans 17 amino acids. The DNA of the CDR3 is TGCGCCAGCAGCTTGGCCGGACTAGCGGGGGTCCGGAATGAGCAGTTCTTC. It codes for CASSLAGLAGVRNEQFF.

This clonotype showed up just a few times. CDR3 amino acids: CSARDPGQGSGTGELFF. CDR3 DNA: TGCAGTGCTAGAGACCCAGGACAGGGATCGGGCACCGGGGAGCTGTTTTTT. V is TRBV20-1 and J is TRBJ2-2; 8 nucleotides match TRBD1. V lost 0 bases to trimming and J lost 4 bases; unmatched junction nucleotides: 10. The CDR3 length is 17 residues. Germline CDR1 and CDR2: DFQATT and SNEGSKA (reference sequence).

V and J are TRBV12-3 or TRBV12-4 and TRBJ1-2; the D is unclear. The V gene lost 2 bases and the J gene lost 7 bases, with 14 bases spanning the gap. This CDR3 is 14 amino acids long. CDR3 DNA: TGTGCCAGCAGTTTATCTATAACAGCTACTGGCTACACCTTC. Translation: CASSLSITATGYTF.

Relative to its sample, this clonotype is medium-sized. The rearrangement links TRBV20-1 to TRBJ2-7; 7 bases agree with TRBD1. V gave up 5 bases and J gave up 2 bases; unmatched junction bases: 3. The CDR3 spans 12 residues. CDR1 is DFQATT and CDR2 is SNEGSKA in the germline V gene (reference sequence). The CDR3 reads CSAEGQTYEQYF. The CDR3 nucleotides are TGCAGTGCTGAGGGACAGACCTACGAGCAGTACTTC.

The chain has TRBV6-4 and TRBJ1-1; possible D gene TRBD1, 6 bases. The CDR3 has 17 amino acids. Germline CDR1 and CDR2: MRHNA and SNTAGT. V was cut by 2 bases and J by 6 bases, with 22 bases left in between. In DNA, the CDR3 is TGTGCCAGCAGTGACGCCGCTTGGACAGCGAGGTTCCCTGAAGCTTTCTTT. Its translation: CASSDAAWTARFPEAFF.

The chain couples TRBV5-6 to TRBJ2-5; D is undetermined. CDR3 length: 14 residues. V dropped 1 base and J dropped 1 base, with 8 bases sitting between them. The V gene's germline CDR1 is SGHDT and CDR2 YYEEEE. CDR3 amino acids: CASSLRAGQETQYF. The CDR3 nucleotides read TGTGCCAGCAGCTTGAGAGCAGGCCAAGAGACCCAGTACTTC.

The chain has TRBV5-1 and TRBJ1-5, with D possibly being TRBD1 (6 bases). V was pared by 4 bases and J by 5 bases, with 10 bases between. Looked up from germline, CDR1 is SGHRS and CDR2 is YFSETQ. The CDR3 extends over 13 amino acids. CDR3 loop: CASSPEGDQPQHF. The CDR3 region has the DNA TGCGCCAGCAGCCCGGAGGGGGATCAGCCCCAGCATTTT.

This clonotype occurred a few times. This chain joins TRBV20-1 and TRBJ2-7; perhaps TRBD1 as D (5 bases). Per germline, CDR1 DFQATT and CDR2 SNEGSKA (reference sequence). The CDR3 runs to 12 residues. The V end lost 3 bases, the J end lost 3 bases, and 9 bases lay between the germline ends. Here the CDR3 reads CSASRTLYEQYF. The CDR3 DNA follows: TGCAGTGCTAGCCGGACACTCTACGAGCAGTACTTC.

This clonotype came up a few times. This sequence joins TRBV6-1 and TRBJ2-7; a possible D gene is TRBD1 (6 bases). Germline CDR1 and CDR2: MNHNS and SASEGT. There are 15 residues in the CDR3. The V and J ends lost 3 bases and 2 bases respectively, with 14 bases between them. The DNA of the CDR3 is TGTGCCAGCAGTGATCCAGGGGCCTCTACCTACGAGCAGTACTTC. It translates to CASSDPGASTYEQYF.

This clonotype was picked up a small number of times. The rearrangement links TRBV5-1 to TRBJ2-7; D may be TRBD1 (6 bases). Germline V gives CDR1 SGHRS, CDR2 YFSETQ. The CDR3 spans 14 residues. Trimming stripped 4 bases from V and 4 bases from J, with 15 bases between. The CDR3 protein is CASSPEGDGYEQYF. The CDR3 nucleotides are TGCGCCAGCAGCCCAGAGGGGGATGGGTACGAGCAGTACTTC. The full variable domain, completed using reference TRBV5-1 and TRBJ2-7, is KAGVTQTPRYLIKTRGQQVTLSCSPISGHRSVSWYQQTPGQGLQFLFEYFSETQRNKGNFPGRFSGRQFSNSRSEMNVSTLELGDSALYLCASSPEGDGYEQYFGPGTRLTVT.

This clonotype was detected a few times. V is TRBV7-6 and J is TRBJ2-3; 12 positions agree with TRBD2. The CDR3 covers 15 residues. With 5 bases clipped from V and 7 bases from J, the junction kept 7 bases outside the gene matches. CDR1 SGHVS and CDR2 FNYEAQ come from the germline V gene. CDR3 sequence (DNA): TGTGCCAGCAGCCCTACACTAGCGGGGGGACATACGCAGTATTTT. Translated: CASSPTLAGGHTQYF.

This chain links TRBV7-9 with TRBJ2-7; the D is unclear. The CDR3 length is 14 residues. The V gene lost 1 base and the J gene lost 1 base, with 8 bases spanning the gap. The V gene's germline CDR1 is SEHNR and CDR2 FQNEAQ (reference sequence). The CDR3 sequence is CASSLEEMSYEQYF. The CDR3 DNA sequence: TGTGCCAGCAGCTTAGAAGAGATGTCCTACGAGCAGTACTTC.

This chain connects TRBV11-2 to TRBJ2-2, with D possibly being TRBD1 or TRBD2 (5 bases each). The CDR3 has 16 amino acids. The V end was cut by 5 bases, the J end by 3 bases, with 16 bases between. Germline CDR1 and CDR2: SGHAT and FQNNGV. As DNA, the CDR3 is TGTGCCAGCAGCCTGACTCAGCTGGGGGACACCGGGGAGCTGTTTTTT. It specifies CASSLTQLGDTGELFF.

This clonotype was counted a few times. The chain employs TRBV7-2 and TRBJ2-3; D unresolved. The V gene's germline CDR1 is SGHTA and CDR2 FQGNSA. The CDR3 covers 13 residues. Trimming stripped 1 base from V and 12 bases from J, with 14 bases between. The CDR3 region has the DNA TGTGCCAGCAGCTTAGGAAGGGCGTCTATACAGTATTTT. Protein sequence: CASSLGRASIQYF.